Listed below are T cell receptor beta chains from one sample, sequenced in a study of T-cell memory formation after mild COVID-19. TCRdb reprocessed the 5' RACE reads via MiXCR and lists one record per CDR3 protein. This table has fewer than 350,000 distinct CDR3 sequences, more than 15% appearing once. The sample consisted of PBMCs or a T cell subset sorted from them (not recorded which). These receptors all come from a man younger than 30 who had mild COVID-19 (a few samples of this study predate the infection). Cell type and time point are not known. The CDR3 runs from the conserved cysteine through the conserved F or W. D genes are given only for firm matches. Rows give clone size only sometimes, using once, few, many, or a class for an expanded clone.

d_call: NA; cdr3_length: 15; j_call: TRBJ1-1; clone_size: NA; v_call: TRBV7-9; cdr3_aa: CASSSSSGGTTEAFF; cdr3_nt: TGTGCCAGCAGCTCGTCATCGGGGGGTACCACTGAAGCTTTCTTT
d_call: TRBD1; cdr3_length: 13; j_call: TRBJ2-3; clone_size: NA; v_call: TRBV29-1; cdr3_aa: CSGGGTGTDTQYF; cdr3_nt: TGCAGCGGGGGGGGGACAGGGACAGATACGCAGTATTTT
d_call: TRBD2; cdr3_length: 17; j_call: TRBJ2-1; clone_size: NA; v_call: TRBV7-6; cdr3_aa: CASSLALAGGAYNEQFF; cdr3_nt: TGTGCCAGCAGCTTAGCTTTGGCGGGGGGCGCCTACAATGAGCAGTTCTTC
d_call: NA; cdr3_length: 14; j_call: TRBJ2-1; clone_size: NA; v_call: TRBV15; cdr3_aa: CATSRDPLSNEQFF; cdr3_nt: TGTGCCACCAGCAGAGACCCTTTATCAAATGAGCAGTTCTTC
d_call: NA; cdr3_length: 16; j_call: TRBJ1-1; clone_size: many; v_call: TRBV4-2; cdr3_aa: CASSQEVASRGTEAFF; cdr3_nt: TGTGCCAGCAGCCAAGAGGTGGCAAGTAGGGGGACTGAAGCTTTCTTT
d_call: TRBD1; cdr3_length: 15; j_call: TRBJ2-1; clone_size: NA; v_call: TRBV6-5; cdr3_aa: CASSRTGDAYNEQFF; cdr3_nt: TGTGCCAGCAGTCGAACAGGGGACGCCTACAATGAGCAGTTCTTC
d_call: TRBD1; cdr3_length: 16; j_call: TRBJ2-3; clone_size: few; v_call: TRBV28; cdr3_aa: CATRLGGQGPSDTQYF; cdr3_nt: TGTGCCACTCGTCTGGGGGGACAGGGGCCATCAGATACGCAGTATTTT
d_call: NA; cdr3_length: 15; j_call: TRBJ2-2; clone_size: few; v_call: TRBV14; cdr3_aa: CASSQVQGHTGELFF; cdr3_nt: TGTGCCAGCAGCCAAGTTCAGGGTCACACCGGGGAGCTGTTTTTT
d_call: NA; cdr3_length: 15; j_call: TRBJ1-2; clone_size: few; v_call: TRBV2; cdr3_aa: CASSEALRAVYGYTF; cdr3_nt: TGTGCCAGCAGTGAAGCGCTTAGGGCGGTCTATGGCTACACCTTC
d_call: TRBD1; cdr3_length: 13; j_call: TRBJ1-1; clone_size: many; v_call: TRBV12-3/TRBV12-4; cdr3_aa: CASSLDRTTEAFF; cdr3_nt: TGTGCCAGCAGCCTGGACAGGACGACCGAAGCTTTCTTT
d_call: NA; cdr3_length: 13; j_call: TRBJ1-2; clone_size: few; v_call: TRBV2; cdr3_aa: CASNQESNYGYTF; cdr3_nt: TGTGCCAGCAACCAGGAGTCTAACTATGGCTACACCTTC
d_call: NA; cdr3_length: 15; j_call: TRBJ2-3; clone_size: NA; v_call: TRBV5-1; cdr3_aa: CASSPEYQGIDTQYF; cdr3_nt: TGCGCCAGCAGCCCAGAGTACCAGGGGATCGATACGCAGTATTTT
d_call: NA; cdr3_length: 13; j_call: TRBJ2-2; clone_size: many; v_call: TRBV20-1; cdr3_aa: CSASNYVDGELFF; cdr3_nt: TGCAGTGCTAGTAACTATGTCGACGGGGAGCTGTTTTTT
d_call: NA; cdr3_length: 15; j_call: TRBJ2-3; clone_size: many; v_call: TRBV28; cdr3_aa: CASSWTVESTDTQYF; cdr3_nt: TGTGCCAGCAGTTGGACAGTAGAAAGCACAGATACGCAGTATTTT
d_call: NA; cdr3_length: 13; j_call: TRBJ2-5; clone_size: NA; v_call: TRBV10-3; cdr3_aa: CAISDRGLETQYF; cdr3_nt: TGTGCCATCAGTGATCGGGGGCTTGAGACCCAGTACTTC
d_call: NA; cdr3_length: 13; j_call: TRBJ1-1; clone_size: few; v_call: TRBV7-2; cdr3_aa: CASSLEQNTEAFF; cdr3_nt: TGTGCCAGCAGCTTAGAACAGAACACTGAAGCTTTCTTT
d_call: NA; cdr3_length: 15; j_call: TRBJ1-5; clone_size: NA; v_call: TRBV4-3; cdr3_aa: CASSQEIGVGQPQHF; cdr3_nt: TGCGCCAGCAGCCAAGAAATCGGGGTGGGTCAGCCCCAGCATTTT
d_call: TRBD1; cdr3_length: 15; j_call: TRBJ2-7; clone_size: NA; v_call: TRBV27; cdr3_aa: CASSLTGTGTYEQYF; cdr3_nt: TGTGCCAGCAGTTTGACCGGGACAGGGACCTACGAGCAGTACTTC